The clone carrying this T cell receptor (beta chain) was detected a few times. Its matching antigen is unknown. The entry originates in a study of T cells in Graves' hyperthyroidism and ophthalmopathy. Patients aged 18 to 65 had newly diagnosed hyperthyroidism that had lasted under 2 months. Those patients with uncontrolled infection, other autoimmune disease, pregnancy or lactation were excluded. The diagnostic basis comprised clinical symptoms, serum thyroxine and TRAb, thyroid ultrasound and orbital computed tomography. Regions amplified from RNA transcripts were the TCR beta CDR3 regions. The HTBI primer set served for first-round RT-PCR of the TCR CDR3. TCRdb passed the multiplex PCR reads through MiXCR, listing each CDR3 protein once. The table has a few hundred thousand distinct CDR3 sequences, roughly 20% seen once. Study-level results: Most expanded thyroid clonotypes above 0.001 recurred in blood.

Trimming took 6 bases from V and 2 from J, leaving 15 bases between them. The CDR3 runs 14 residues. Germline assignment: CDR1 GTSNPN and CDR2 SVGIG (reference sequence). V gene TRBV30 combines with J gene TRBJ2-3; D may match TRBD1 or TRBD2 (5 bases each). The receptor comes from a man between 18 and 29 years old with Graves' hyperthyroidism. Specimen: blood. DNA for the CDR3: TGTGCCTGTTCAAAACTAGGGGCCACAGATACGCAGTATTTT. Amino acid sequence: CACSKLGATDTQYF. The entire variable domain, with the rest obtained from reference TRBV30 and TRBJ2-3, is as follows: SQTIHQWPATLVQPVGSPLSLECTVEGTSNPNLYWYRQAAGRGLQLLFYSVGIGQISSEVPQNLSASRPQDRQFILSSKKLLLSDSGFYLCACSKLGATDTQYFGPGTRLTVL.